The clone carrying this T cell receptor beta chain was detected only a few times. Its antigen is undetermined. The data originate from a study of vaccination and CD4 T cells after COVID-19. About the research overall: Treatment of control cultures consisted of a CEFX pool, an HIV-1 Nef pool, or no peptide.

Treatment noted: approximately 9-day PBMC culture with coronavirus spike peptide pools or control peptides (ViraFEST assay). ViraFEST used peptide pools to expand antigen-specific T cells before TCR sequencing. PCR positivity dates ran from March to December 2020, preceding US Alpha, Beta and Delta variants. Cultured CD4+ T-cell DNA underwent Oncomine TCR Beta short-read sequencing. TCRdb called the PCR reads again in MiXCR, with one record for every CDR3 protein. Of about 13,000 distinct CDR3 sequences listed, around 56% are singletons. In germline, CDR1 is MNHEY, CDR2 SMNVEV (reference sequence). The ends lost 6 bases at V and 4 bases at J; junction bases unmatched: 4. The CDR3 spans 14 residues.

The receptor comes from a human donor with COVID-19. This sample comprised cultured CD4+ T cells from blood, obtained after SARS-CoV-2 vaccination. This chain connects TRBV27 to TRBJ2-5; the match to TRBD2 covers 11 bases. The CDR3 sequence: CASRQGTSGETQYF. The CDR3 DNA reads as TGTGCCAGCAGGCAAGGGACTAGCGGAGAGACCCAGTACTTC.